These 24 T cell receptor beta chains were sequenced from one sample in a study of blood T cell repertoires in COVID-19. Sequenced by immunoSEQ multiplex PCR; TCRdb stores in-frame clones only, minus some. The sample records 250,000 to 300,000 clones, 85% to 90% being singletons. Material: peripheral blood. These receptors originate from a woman in her twenties or thirties with COVID-19, enrolled during active disease.

There are a few counts of this clone. The rearrangement joins TRBV10-1 to TRBJ2-1, with 7 bases matching TRBD2. The J segment lost 6 bases and the V segment lost 2 bases, leaving 4 bases of the junction unmatched. This CDR3 comprises 14 residues. CDR1 is WNHNN, CDR2 SYGVQD, per germline (reference sequence). The CDR3 DNA follows: TGCGCCAGCAGTGAGGGTGGGGGGGTCAATGAGCAGTTCTTC. This gives the protein CASSEGGGVNEQFF.

This sequence joins TRBV13 and TRBJ2-7, with D hard to call. Germline V gene lookup returns CDR1 PRHDT and CDR2 FYEKMQ (reference sequence). The CDR3 loop spans 15 amino acids. V lost 1 base to trimming and J lost 0 bases, with 10 bases between them. The CDR3 nucleotides are TGTGCCAGCAGCTTAGATGGCAGAAGCTCCTACGAGCAGTACTTC. This gives the protein CASSLDGRSSYEQYF.

The chain couples TRBV5-6 to TRBJ1-2; the match to TRBD1 covers 7 bases. The germline CDR1 and CDR2 sequences are SGHDT and YYEEEE. The CDR3 loop spans 13 amino acids. V lost 4 bases, J lost 4 bases, and 4 bases stayed unmatched. For the CDR3, the DNA is TGTGCCAGCAGCCCCACAGGGGCCTATGGCTACACCTTC. Translation gives CASSPTGAYGYTF.

The chain is built from TRBV3-1 (or the pseudogene TRBV3-2) and TRBJ2-3; maybe TRBD2 (7 bases). V dropped 6 bases and J dropped 5 bases, with 18 bases sitting between them. Germline V lookup: CDR1 LGHDT, CDR2 YNNKEL (reference sequence). This CDR3 has 15 residues. DNA for the CDR3: TGTGCCAGCAGTCCATTGGCGGGGGCGGGAGATACGCAGTATTTT. Translated, it gives CASSPLAGAGDTQYF.

This clone came up once. The CDR3 DNA reads TGTGCCAGCAGCGCAGGACTGCCAGCCCAAGAGACCCAGTACTTC. Its protein product is CASSAGLPAQETQYF. The chain recombines TRBV2 with TRBJ2-5; maybe TRBD2 (5 bases). The CDR3 spans 15 residues. V shed 6 bases and J shed 1 base, with 15 bases lying between them. The V gene's germline CDR1 is SNHLY and CDR2 FYNNEI.

J is TRBJ2-1 and V is TRBV28; D is unclear. Trimming cost V 2 bases and J 5 bases, with 4 bases left between them. The CDR3 spans 12 residues. Germline V gives CDR1 MDHEN, CDR2 SYDVKM. The CDR3 loop is CASSLTHNEQFF. DNA of the CDR3: TGTGCCAGCAGTTTAACTCACAATGAGCAGTTCTTC.

The chain combines TRBV10-3 with TRBJ2-7, with a weak D call TRBD1 (6 bases). Trimming removed 5 bases at V and 0 bases at J, with 11 bases between. Germline lookup yields CDR1 ENHRY and CDR2 SYGVKD. The CDR3 has 14 residues. Written as DNA, the CDR3 is TGTGCCATCAGTTGGACAGCCAACTCCTACGAGCAGTACTTC. This codes for CAISWTANSYEQYF.

The chain is built from TRBV6-5 and TRBJ1-1, with a tentative D call TRBD1 (5 bases). This CDR3 contains 14 residues. Trimming removed 2 bases from V and 3 bases from J, with 10 bases in between. Germline values: CDR1 MNHEY, CDR2 SVGAGI. CDR3 amino acids: CASSYGGEDTEAFF. The CDR3 nucleotides read TGTGCCAGCAGTTACGGAGGGGAAGACACTGAAGCTTTCTTT.

This sequence joins TRBV7-8 and TRBJ1-2; no clear D gene. CDR3 length equals 12 residues. Looked up from germline, CDR1 is SGHVS and CDR2 is FQNEAQ. The germline V and J ends were trimmed by 5 bases and 4 bases, with 8 bases remaining between them. The CDR3 region is CASSAESYGYTF. CDR3 sequence (DNA): TGTGCCAGCAGCGCCGAGTCCTATGGCTACACCTTC.

CDR3 region: CASSLMFSGGASRNEQFF. In DNA form, the CDR3 reads TGCGCCAGCAGCTTGATGTTTAGCGGGGGGGCATCGCGCAATGAGCAGTTCTTC. The chain combines TRBV5-1 with TRBJ2-1; 11 bases fit TRBD2. Germline CDR1 and CDR2: SGHRS and YFSETQ. The V gene end was trimmed by 1 base and the J gene end by 6 bases; junction bases not matched to a gene: 12. The CDR3 consists of 18 residues.

The chain employs TRBV6-1 and TRBJ2-7; 9 bases agree with TRBD1. Per germline, CDR1 MNHNS and CDR2 SASEGT. The CDR3 consists of 16 residues. Trimming cost V 3 bases and J 7 bases; bases outside gene matches: 13. The CDR3 nucleotides read TGTGCCAGCAGTGACCCGCCGGGACAGGGCCACAGGGAGCAGTACTTC. Protein: CASSDPPGQGHREQYF.

In its sample, this clone was seen once. The CDR3 bases are TGTGCCAGCAGATTAGACCCACTAGCGGGAAATGAGCAGTTCTTC. Amino acids: CASRLDPLAGNEQFF. This chain joins TRBV5-4 and TRBJ2-1; TRBD2 agrees at 10 bases. In germline, CDR1 is SGHNT, CDR2 YYREEE (reference sequence). The CDR3 length is 15 residues. V lost 5 bases and J lost 7; bases outside the gene matches: 9.

This chain links TRBV5-5 with TRBJ1-2; 7 nucleotides line up with TRBD1. The ends lost 4 bases at V and 7 bases at J; junction bases unmatched: 4. Germline loops: CDR1 SGHKS, CDR2 YYEKEE (reference sequence). The CDR3 is 12 amino acids. CDR3 in amino acids: CASSERQGGYTF. Written as DNA, the CDR3 is TGTGCCAGCAGCGAACGACAGGGTGGCTACACCTTC.

V gene TRBV5-1 combines with J gene TRBJ1-2; perhaps TRBD1 as D (5 bases). CDR1 is SGHRS, CDR2 YFSETQ, per germline. CDR3 length: 16 residues. Between the trimmed V and J ends, which lost 4 bases and 4 bases, there was a span of 20 bases. The CDR3 DNA reads TGCGCCAGCAGCCCCAAAATAAAAGGGGTTGTCTATGGCTACACCTTC. Its translation is CASSPKIKGVVYGYTF.

V is TRBV7-9 and J is TRBJ1-3; TRBD1 is a possible D gene (5 bases). The CDR3 is 14 residues long. The germline V and J ends were trimmed by 1 base and 4 bases, with 8 bases remaining between them. From germline, CDR1 is SEHNR and CDR2 FQNEAQ (reference sequence). This chain's CDR3 is CASSLGGHGNTIYF. The CDR3 bases are TGTGCCAGCAGCTTAGGCGGACACGGAAACACCATATATTTT.

The CDR3, as DNA: TGTGCCAGCAGCCTAGGACAGGACACTGAAGCTTTCTTT. Translated, it gives CASSLGQDTEAFF. The rearrangement joins TRBV25-1 to TRBJ1-1; TRBD1 aligns across 7 bases. The CDR3 has 13 amino acids. Germline V CDR1 and CDR2: MGHDK, SYGVNS. V gave up 6 bases and J gave up 3 bases; unmatched junction bases: 4.

The rearrangement links TRBV11-2 to TRBJ1-2; D may be TRBD1 (5 bases). CDR3 length equals 19 residues. Germline CDR1 is SGHAT and CDR2 is FQNNGV. The V gene lost 5 bases and the J gene lost 2 bases, with 27 bases spanning the gap. CDR3 sequence: CASSHFPLTEDRKNYGYTF. In DNA form, the CDR3 reads TGTGCCAGCAGCCATTTCCCTCTTACAGAAGACAGAAAGAACTATGGCTACACCTTC.

This chain uses TRBV6-5 with TRBJ2-2; perhaps TRBD2 as D (6 bases). Germline assignment: CDR1 MNHEY and CDR2 SVGAGI. The CDR3 runs 13 residues. V was pared by 11 bases and J by 5 bases, with 15 bases between. CDR3 coding DNA: TGTGCCGTCGCAGGGAGGTTAACCGGGGAGCTGTTTTTT. Translating gives CAVAGRLTGELFF.

The chain has TRBV4-1 and TRBJ1-1; possibly TRBD1 for D (5 bases). The CDR3 has 15 residues. The germline V gene encodes CDR1 MGHRA and CDR2 YSYEKL. The V and J ends lost 4 bases and 0 bases respectively, with 12 bases between them. CDR3 sequence reads: CASSPRRGLNTEAFF. The CDR3 DNA is TGCGCCAGCAGCCCTAGGAGGGGACTGAACACTGAAGCTTTCTTT.

The V and J genes are TRBV7-2 and TRBJ1-2, with 11 bases aligning to TRBD1. Per germline, CDR1 SGHTA and CDR2 FQGNSA. Losses at the gene ends were 0 bases for V and 3 bases for J; bases not matched to a gene: 3. The CDR3 spans 16 residues. CDR3 residues: CASSLAGTGGYYGYTF. The CDR3, as DNA: TGTGCCAGCAGCTTAGCCGGGACAGGGGGTTACTATGGCTACACCTTC.

CDR3 in amino acids: CSVGGSYEQYF. The CDR3 region has the DNA TGCAGCGTTGGCGGGTCCTACGAGCAGTACTTC. The V and J genes are TRBV29-1 and TRBJ2-7; D possibly corresponds to TRBD2 (5 bases). V was pared by 4 bases and J by 1 base, with 5 bases between. This CDR3 region has 11 residues. CDR1 is SQVTM, CDR2 ANQGSEA, per germline.

This sequence joins TRBV9 and TRBJ2-7; 9 bases align to TRBD1. CDR3 length: 14 residues. Looked up from germline, CDR1 is SGDLS and CDR2 is YYNGEE. The V segment lost 3 bases and the J segment 4 bases; nucleotides outside the gene matches: 5. This CDR3 reads CASSAGTGTYEQYF. The CDR3 nucleotides are TGTGCCAGCAGCGCCGGGACAGGGACGTACGAGCAGTACTTC.

V usage is TRBV5-4 and J usage is TRBJ2-5; D remains unclear. CDR1 and CDR2 (germline): SGHNT, YYREEE (reference sequence). V was pared by 0 bases and J by 0 bases, with 9 bases between. This CDR3 comprises 15 residues. In DNA, the CDR3 is TGTGCCAGCAGCTTGGTCCCAGCGTACCAAGAGACCCAGTACTTC. It specifies CASSLVPAYQETQYF. Looking up the rest from reference TRBV5-4 and TRBJ2-5 gives the full variable domain: ETGVTQSPTHLIKTRGQQVTLRCSSQSGHNTVSWYQQALGQGPQFIFQYYREEENGRGNFPPRFSGLQFPNYSSELNVNALELDDSALYLCASSLVPAYQETQYFGPGTRLLVL.

This CDR3 is CSVGQIQETQYF. DNA for the CDR3: TGCAGCGTTGGACAGATACAAGAGACCCAGTACTTC. This rearrangement joins TRBV29-1 to TRBJ2-5; a weak D match, TRBD1 (5 bases). The V end lost 4 bases, the J end lost 2 bases, and 8 bases lay between the germline ends. The CDR3 consists of 12 residues. Germline lookup yields CDR1 SQVTM and CDR2 ANQGSEA.